The text below deals with one TCR beta chain. This table comes from immunoSEQ multiplex PCR, and its TCRdb copy is limited to in-frame clones, with some not included. The sample carries approximately 1,500,000 clones, around 98% recorded once. In germline, CDR1 is SGHAT, CDR2 FQNNGV. The V gene lost 1 base and the J gene lost 16 bases, with 14 bases spanning the gap. The CDR3 loop spans 12 amino acids. This record comes from a study of shared clonotypes between healthy human individuals. About the research overall: Participating donors consisted of a couple of women and a few men aged 18 to 49. CD4 naive and memory got three plates each, CD8 naive two, CD8 memory one.

The rearrangement links TRBV11-2 to TRBJ2-1, with D tentatively TRBD2 (5 bases). This sequence was found in a man under 40 in good health. Material for sequencing was naive CD4+ T cells sorted from blood. Regarding subset: CD45RA+ positively selected. The DNA of the CDR3 is TGTGCCAGCAGCTTAGCGCGTTTGGACTTCTTCTTC. Its translation is CASSLARLDFFF.